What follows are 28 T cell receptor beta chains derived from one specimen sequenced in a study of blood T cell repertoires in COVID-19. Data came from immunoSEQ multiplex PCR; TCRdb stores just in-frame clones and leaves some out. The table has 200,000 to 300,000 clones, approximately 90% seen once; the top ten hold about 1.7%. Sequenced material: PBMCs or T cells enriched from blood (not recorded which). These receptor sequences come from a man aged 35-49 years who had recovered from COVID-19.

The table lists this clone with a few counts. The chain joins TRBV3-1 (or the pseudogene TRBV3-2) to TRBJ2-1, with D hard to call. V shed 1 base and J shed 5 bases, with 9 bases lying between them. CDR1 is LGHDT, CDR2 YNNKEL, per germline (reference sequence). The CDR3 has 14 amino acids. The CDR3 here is CASSQVLGNNEQFF. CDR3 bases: TGTGCCAGCAGCCAAGTTTTGGGCAACAATGAGCAGTTCTTC.

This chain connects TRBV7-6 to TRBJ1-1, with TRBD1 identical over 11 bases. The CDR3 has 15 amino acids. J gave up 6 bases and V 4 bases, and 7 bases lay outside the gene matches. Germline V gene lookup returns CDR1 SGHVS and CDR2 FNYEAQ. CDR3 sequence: CASSSVDRGLAEAFF. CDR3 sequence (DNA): TGTGCCAGCAGCTCCGTGGACAGGGGGCTCGCTGAAGCTTTCTTT.

The chain's CDR3 is CASSRDNIEANEKLFF. The CDR3 DNA follows: TGTGCCAGCTCACGCGACAATATCGAAGCTAATGAAAAACTGTTTTTT. The gene calls are TRBV18 and TRBJ1-4; the D is unclear. The CDR3 is 16 residues long. V was cut by 4 bases and J by 3 bases, with 15 bases left in between. Germline assignment: CDR1 KGHSH and CDR2 LQKENI.

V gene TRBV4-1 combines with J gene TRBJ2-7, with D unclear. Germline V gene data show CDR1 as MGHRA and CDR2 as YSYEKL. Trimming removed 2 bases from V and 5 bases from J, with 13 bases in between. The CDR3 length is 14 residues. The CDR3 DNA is TGCGCCAGCAGCCAAATTCAAGCGTATCACGAGCAGTACTTC. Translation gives CASSQIQAYHEQYF.

The CDR3, as DNA: TGTGCCAGCAGCTCTCCCCCCTCGACTAGCGGGGGGTCCGGGGAGCTGTTTTTT. Translated: CASSSPPSTSGGSGELFF. The gene calls are TRBV11-2 and TRBJ2-2; TRBD2 matches at 13 bases. J gave up 6 bases and V 4 bases, and 11 bases lay outside the gene matches. The CDR3 length is 18 residues. Germline V CDR1 and CDR2: SGHAT, FQNNGV.

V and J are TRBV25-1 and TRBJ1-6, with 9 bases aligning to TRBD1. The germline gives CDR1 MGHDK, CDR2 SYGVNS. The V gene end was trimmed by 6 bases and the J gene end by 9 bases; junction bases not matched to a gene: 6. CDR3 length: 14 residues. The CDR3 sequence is CASRGQGLFSPLHF. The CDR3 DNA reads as TGTGCCAGCAGGGGACAGGGTTTATTTTCACCCCTCCACTTT.

CDR3 sequence (DNA): TGTGCCAGTAAAACCGGACAGTCTCCTAACTATGGCTACACCTTC. Translation: CASKTGQSPNYGYTF. The rearrangement uses TRBV19 and TRBJ1-2, with D tentatively TRBD1 (6 bases). The V gene lost 7 bases and the J gene lost 0 bases, with 15 bases spanning the gap. CDR1 is LNHDA, CDR2 SQIVND, per germline (reference sequence). The CDR3 is 15 amino acids. The variable domain in full, completed from reference TRBV19 and TRBJ1-2, reads DGGITQSPKYLFRKEGQNVTLSCEQNLNHDAMYWYRQDPGQGLRLIYYSQIVNDFQKGDIAEGYSVSREKKESFPLTVTSAQKNPTAFYLCASKTGQSPNYGYTFGSGTRLTVV.

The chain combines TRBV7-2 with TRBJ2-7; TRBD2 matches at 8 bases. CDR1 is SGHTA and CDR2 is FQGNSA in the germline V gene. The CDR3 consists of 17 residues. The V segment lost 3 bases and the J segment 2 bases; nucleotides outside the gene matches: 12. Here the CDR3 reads CASSFAGRGKGPYEQYF. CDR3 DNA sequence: TGTGCCAGCAGCTTTGCCGGGAGGGGAAAAGGACCCTACGAGCAGTACTTC.

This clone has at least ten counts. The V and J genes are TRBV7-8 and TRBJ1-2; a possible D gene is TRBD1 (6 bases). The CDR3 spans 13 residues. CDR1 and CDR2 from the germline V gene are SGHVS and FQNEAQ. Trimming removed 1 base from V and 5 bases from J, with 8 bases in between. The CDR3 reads CASSLGGTYGYTF. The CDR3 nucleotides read TGTGCCAGCAGCTTAGGAGGGACATATGGCTACACCTTC. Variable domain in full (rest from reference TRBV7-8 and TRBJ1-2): GAGVSQSPRYKVAKRGQDVALRCDPISGHVSLFWYQQALGQGPEFLTYFQNEAQLDKSGLPSDRFFAERPEGSVSTLKIQRTQQEDSAVYLCASSLGGTYGYTFGSGTRLTVV.

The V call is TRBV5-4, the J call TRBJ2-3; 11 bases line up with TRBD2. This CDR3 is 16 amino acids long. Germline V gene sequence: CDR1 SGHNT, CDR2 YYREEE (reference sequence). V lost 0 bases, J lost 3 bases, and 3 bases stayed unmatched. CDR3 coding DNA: TGTGCCAGCAGCTTGGTAGCGGGGGGGCCGACAGATACGCAGTATTTT. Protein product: CASSLVAGGPTDTQYF.

CDR3 protein: CASRPVTGLSGELFF. CDR3 DNA sequence: TGTGCCAGTAGACCGGTAACAGGGTTGTCCGGGGAGCTGTTTTTT. The chain has TRBV19 and TRBJ2-2, with D perhaps matching TRBD1 (6 bases). Between the trimmed V and J ends, which lost 6 bases and 6 bases, there was a span of 17 bases. Germline V gene data show CDR1 as LNHDA and CDR2 as SQIVND (reference sequence). The CDR3 is 15 residues long.

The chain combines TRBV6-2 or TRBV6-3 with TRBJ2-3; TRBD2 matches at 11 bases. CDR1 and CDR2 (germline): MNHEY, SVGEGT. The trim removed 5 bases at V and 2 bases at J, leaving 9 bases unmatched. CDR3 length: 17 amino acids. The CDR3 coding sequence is TGTGCCAGCAGTAGGCCTTTAGCGGGAGGGTTCACAGATACGCAGTATTTT. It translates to CASSRPLAGGFTDTQYF.

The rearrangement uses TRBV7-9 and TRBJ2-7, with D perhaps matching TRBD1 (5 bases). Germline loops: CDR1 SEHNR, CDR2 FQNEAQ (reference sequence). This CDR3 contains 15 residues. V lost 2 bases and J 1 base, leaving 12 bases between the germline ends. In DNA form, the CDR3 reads TGTGCCAGCAGCTTATTTCCAGGGCGATCCTACGAGCAGTACTTC. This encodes CASSLFPGRSYEQYF. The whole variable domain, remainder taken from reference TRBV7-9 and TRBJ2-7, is DTGVSQNPRHKITKRGQNVTFRCDPISEHNRLYWYRQTLGQGPEFLTYFQNEAQLEKSRLLSDRFSAERPKGSFSTLEIQRTEQGDSAMYLCASSLFPGRSYEQYFGPGTRLTVT.

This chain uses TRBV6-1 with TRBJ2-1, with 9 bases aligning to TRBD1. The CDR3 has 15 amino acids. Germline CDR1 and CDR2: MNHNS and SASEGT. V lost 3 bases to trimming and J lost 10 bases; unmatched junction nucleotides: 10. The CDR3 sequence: CASSDRDRAGREQFF. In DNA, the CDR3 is TGTGCCAGCAGTGACCGGGACAGGGCTGGTCGAGAGCAGTTCTTC.

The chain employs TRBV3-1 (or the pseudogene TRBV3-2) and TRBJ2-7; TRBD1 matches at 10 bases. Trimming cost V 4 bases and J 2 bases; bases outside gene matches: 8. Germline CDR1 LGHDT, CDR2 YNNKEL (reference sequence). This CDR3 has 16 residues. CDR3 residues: CASSPGGTGAPYEQYF. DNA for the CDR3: TGTGCCAGCAGCCCCGGGGGGACAGGGGCCCCCTACGAGCAGTACTTC.

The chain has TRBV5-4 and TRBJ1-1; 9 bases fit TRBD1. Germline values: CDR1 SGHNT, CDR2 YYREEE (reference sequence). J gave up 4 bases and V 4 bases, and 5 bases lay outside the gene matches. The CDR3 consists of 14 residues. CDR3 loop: CASSGDRESTEAFF. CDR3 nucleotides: TGTGCCAGCAGCGGGGACAGGGAGAGCACTGAAGCTTTCTTT. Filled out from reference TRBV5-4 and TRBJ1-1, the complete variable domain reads ETGVTQSPTHLIKTRGQQVTLRCSSQSGHNTVSWYQQALGQGPQFIFQYYREEENGRGNFPPRFSGLQFPNYSSELNVNALELDDSALYLCASSGDRESTEAFFGQGTRLTVV.

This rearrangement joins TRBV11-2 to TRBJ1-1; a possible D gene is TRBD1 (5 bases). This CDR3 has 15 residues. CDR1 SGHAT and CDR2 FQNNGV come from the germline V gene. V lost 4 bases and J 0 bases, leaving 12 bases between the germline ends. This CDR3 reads CASSSAQAMNTEAFF. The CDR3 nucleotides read TGTGCCAGCAGCTCCGCACAGGCAATGAACACTGAAGCTTTCTTT.

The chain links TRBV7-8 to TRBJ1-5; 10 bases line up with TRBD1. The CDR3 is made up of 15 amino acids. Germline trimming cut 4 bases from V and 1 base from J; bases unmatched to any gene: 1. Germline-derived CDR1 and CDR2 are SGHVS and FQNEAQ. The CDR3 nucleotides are TGTGCCAGCAGCTGGGACAGGGGAAGCAATCAGCCCCAGCATTTT. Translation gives CASSWDRGSNQPQHF. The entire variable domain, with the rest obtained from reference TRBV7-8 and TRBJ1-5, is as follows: GAGVSQSPRYKVAKRGQDVALRCDPISGHVSLFWYQQALGQGPEFLTYFQNEAQLDKSGLPSDRFFAERPEGSVSTLKIQRTQQEDSAVYLCASSWDRGSNQPQHFGDGTRLSIL.

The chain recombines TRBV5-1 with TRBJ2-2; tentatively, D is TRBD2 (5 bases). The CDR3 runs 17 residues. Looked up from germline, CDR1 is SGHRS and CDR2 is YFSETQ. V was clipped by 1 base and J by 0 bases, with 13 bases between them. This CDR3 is CASSLLGGLANTGELFF. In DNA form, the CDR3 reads TGCGCCAGCAGCTTGCTTGGCGGGCTCGCGAACACCGGGGAGCTGTTTTTT.

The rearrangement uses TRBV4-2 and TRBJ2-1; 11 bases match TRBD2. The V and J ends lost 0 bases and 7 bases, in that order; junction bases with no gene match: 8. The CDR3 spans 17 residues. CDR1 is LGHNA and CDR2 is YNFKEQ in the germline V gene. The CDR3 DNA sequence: TGTGCCAGCAGCCAAGATCCGCTAGCGGGAGGAGCAAATGAGCAGTTCTTC. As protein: CASSQDPLAGGANEQFF.

The CDR3 DNA sequence: TGTGCCAGCAGCTTTTCGGGACAGGGCGTTTATGGCTACACCTTC. Translated: CASSFSGQGVYGYTF. V usage is TRBV7-2 and J usage is TRBJ1-2; TRBD1 aligns across 9 bases. The V gene end was trimmed by 3 bases and the J gene end by 5 bases; junction bases not matched to a gene: 7. The germline V gene encodes CDR1 SGHTA and CDR2 FQGNSA. The CDR3 is 15 amino acids.

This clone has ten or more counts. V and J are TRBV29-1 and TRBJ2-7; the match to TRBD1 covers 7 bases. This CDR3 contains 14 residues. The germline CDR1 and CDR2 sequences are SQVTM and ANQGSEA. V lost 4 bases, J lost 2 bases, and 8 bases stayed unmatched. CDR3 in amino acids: CSVGRTGLTYEQYF. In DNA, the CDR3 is TGCAGCGTTGGGAGGACAGGCTTAACCTACGAGCAGTACTTC.

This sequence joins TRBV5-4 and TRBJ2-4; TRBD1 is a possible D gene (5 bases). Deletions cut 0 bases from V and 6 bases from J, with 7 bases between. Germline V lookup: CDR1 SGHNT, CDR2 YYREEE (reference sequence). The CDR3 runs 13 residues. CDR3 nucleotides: TGTGCCAGCAGCTTGGGGGGCCGAAACATTCAGTACTTC. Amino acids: CASSLGGRNIQYF.

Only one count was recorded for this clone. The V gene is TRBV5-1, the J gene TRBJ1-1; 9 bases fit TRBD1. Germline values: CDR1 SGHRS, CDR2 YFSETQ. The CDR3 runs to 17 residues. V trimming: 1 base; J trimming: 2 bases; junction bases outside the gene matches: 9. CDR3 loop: CASSLRTGGEVNTEAFF. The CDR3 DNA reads TGCGCCAGCAGCTTGAGAACAGGGGGCGAGGTTAACACTGAAGCTTTCTTT.

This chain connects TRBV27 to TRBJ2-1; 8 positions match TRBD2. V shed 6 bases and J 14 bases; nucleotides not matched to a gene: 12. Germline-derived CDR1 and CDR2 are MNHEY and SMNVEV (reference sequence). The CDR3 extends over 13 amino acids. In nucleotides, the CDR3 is TGTGCCAGCAGGGCCCCGGGACTAGACTTTAAGTTCTTC. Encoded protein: CASRAPGLDFKFF.

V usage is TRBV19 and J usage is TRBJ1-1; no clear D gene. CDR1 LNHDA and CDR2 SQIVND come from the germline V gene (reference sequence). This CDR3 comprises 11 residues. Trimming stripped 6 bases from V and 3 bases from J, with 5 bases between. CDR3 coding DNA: TGTGCCAGTAGAGAGGACACTGAAGCTTTCTTT. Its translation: CASREDTEAFF.

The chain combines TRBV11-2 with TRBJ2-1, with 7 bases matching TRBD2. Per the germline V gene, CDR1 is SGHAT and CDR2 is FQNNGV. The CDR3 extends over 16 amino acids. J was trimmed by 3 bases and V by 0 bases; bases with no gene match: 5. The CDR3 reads CASSLDRGLVYNEQFF. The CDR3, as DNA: TGTGCCAGCAGCTTAGATCGTGGACTAGTCTACAATGAGCAGTTCTTC.

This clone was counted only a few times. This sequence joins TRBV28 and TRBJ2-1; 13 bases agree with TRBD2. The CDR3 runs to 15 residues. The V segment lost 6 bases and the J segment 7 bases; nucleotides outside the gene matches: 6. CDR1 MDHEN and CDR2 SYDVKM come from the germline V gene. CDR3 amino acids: CASSRGLAGENEQFF. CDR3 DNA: TGTGCCAGCAGCCGTGGACTAGCGGGAGAAAATGAGCAGTTCTTC.